The entry below gives a single T cell receptor beta chain sequence along with its context. This record comes from a study of identical twins. With 6 bases clipped from V and 3 bases from J, the junction kept 12 bases outside the gene matches. CDR1 is MGHDK and CDR2 is SYGVNS in the germline V gene. The CDR3 covers 16 residues. TCRdb processed the 5' RACE reads anew with MiXCR; each CDR3 protein has one entry. The profile shows about 190,000 distinct CDR3 sequences, more than 15% of them singletons. This sample also appeared in a second study, on T cells expressing NK-cell markers.

Sequencing input: CD8+ T cells sorted from blood. The sequence was obtained from a woman aged 18 to 35 in good health. The V and J genes are TRBV25-1 and TRBJ1-2, with TRBD1 matching over 8 bases. The CDR3 sequence: CASSPTRGTGDYGYTF. As DNA, the CDR3 is TGTGCCAGCAGCCCAACCAGAGGGACAGGCGACTATGGCTACACCTTC.